The clone carrying this TCR beta chain was observed a single time. TCRdb's table, derived via immunoSEQ multiplex PCR, lists solely in-frame clones and lacks some. The sample contains millions of clones, 85% to 95% of which appear only once. The entry originates in a study of shared clonotypes between healthy human individuals. Across the whole study: CD4 naive and CD4 memory each took three plates per donor, while CD8 naive took two and CD8 memory one.

Among the donors, all were Caucasian adults who lived in Nashville, Tennessee. A CD45RA-negative memory subset and a CD45RA+ naive subset were separated from the CD4+ cells. Germline V lookup: CDR1 SGDLS, CDR2 YYNGEE. This CDR3 is built from 16 residues. The trim removed 3 bases at V and 4 bases at J, leaving 9 bases unmatched. The sequenced material came from naive CD4+ T cells from PBMCs. Subset specified: CD45RA+ positively selected. The receptor was isolated from a man aged 18 to 30 in good health. Some clones in this sample may be carry-over from other donors' samples. The V gene is TRBV9, the J gene TRBJ2-1, with 8 bases that match TRBD2. The CDR3 sequence is CASSDQREGLYNEQFF. The CDR3 nucleotides read TGTGCCAGCAGCGACCAACGGGAGGGCCTATACAATGAGCAGTTCTTC.